This TCR beta chain was sequenced for a study of blood T cell repertoires in COVID-19. As for the study in general: Material from acute and convalescent COVID-19 was sourced from the United States, Italy and Spain. Nucleic acid was either cDNA or gDNA, and it came from T cells, B-cell-depleted T cells, or PBMCs.

CDR3 size: 13 residues. The germline V and J ends were trimmed by 2 bases and 11 bases, with 13 bases remaining between them. Per germline, CDR1 GTSNPN and CDR2 SVGIG (reference sequence). Per the original methods: Amplification with reference gene primers provided the estimates of nucleated cell counts. Sequencing used immunoSEQ multiplex PCR; TCRdb keeps in-frame clones, though not all of them. V, J and clone size are those of that table, while D and trimming were read from the DNA. The data contain approximately 260,000 clones, approximately 82% of them seen just once; the ten biggest clones take up under 5.5%.

The TCR sequence derives from a man aged 55 to 69 who had recovered from COVID-19. The chain carries TRBV30 and TRBJ1-6; D remains ambiguous. The specimen sequenced was peripheral blood. The CDR3 protein is CAWSRIGGTPLHF. CDR3 DNA: TGTGCCTGGAGTAGGATTGGAGGAACACCCCTCCACTTT.